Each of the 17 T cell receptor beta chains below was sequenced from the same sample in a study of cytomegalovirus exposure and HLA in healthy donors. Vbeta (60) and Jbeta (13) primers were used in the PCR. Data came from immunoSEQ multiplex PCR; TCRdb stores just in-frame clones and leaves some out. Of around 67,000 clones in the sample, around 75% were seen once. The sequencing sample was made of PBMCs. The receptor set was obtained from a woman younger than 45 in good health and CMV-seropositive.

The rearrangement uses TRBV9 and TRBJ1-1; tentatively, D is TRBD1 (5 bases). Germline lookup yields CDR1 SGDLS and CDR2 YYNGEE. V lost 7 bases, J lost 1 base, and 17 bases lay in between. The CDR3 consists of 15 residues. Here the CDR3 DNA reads TGTGCCAGCCACCCTGTAGGGGAGGGGAACACTGAAGCTTTCTTT. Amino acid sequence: CASHPVGEGNTEAFF.

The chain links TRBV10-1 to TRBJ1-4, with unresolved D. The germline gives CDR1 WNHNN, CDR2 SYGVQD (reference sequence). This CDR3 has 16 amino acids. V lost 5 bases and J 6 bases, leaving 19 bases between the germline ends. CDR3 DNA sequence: TGCGCCAGCAGTTGCCGCGGGCCAGAGAGTCATGAAAAACTGTTTTTT. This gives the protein CASSCRGPESHEKLFF.

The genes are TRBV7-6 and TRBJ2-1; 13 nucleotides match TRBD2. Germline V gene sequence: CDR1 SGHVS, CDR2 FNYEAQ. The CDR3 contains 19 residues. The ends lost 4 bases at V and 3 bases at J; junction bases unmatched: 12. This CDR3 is CASSSGLAGAREGYNEQFF. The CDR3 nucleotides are TGTGCCAGCAGCTCAGGACTAGCGGGAGCGAGAGAGGGCTACAATGAGCAGTTCTTC.

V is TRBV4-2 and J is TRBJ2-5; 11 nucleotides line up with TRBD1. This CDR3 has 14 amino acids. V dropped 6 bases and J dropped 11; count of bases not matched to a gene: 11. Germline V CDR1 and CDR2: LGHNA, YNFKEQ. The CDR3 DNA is TGTGCCAGCAGTCGCGGACAGGGGGCAGAGGAGCAGTACTTC. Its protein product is CASSRGQGAEEQYF.

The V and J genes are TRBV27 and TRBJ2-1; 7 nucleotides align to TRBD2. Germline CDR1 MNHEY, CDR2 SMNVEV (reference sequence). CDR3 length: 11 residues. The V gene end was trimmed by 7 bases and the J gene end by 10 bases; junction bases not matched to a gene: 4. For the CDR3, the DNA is TGTGCCAGCACCGACGGGAGGGAGCAGTTCTTC. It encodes CASTDGREQFF.

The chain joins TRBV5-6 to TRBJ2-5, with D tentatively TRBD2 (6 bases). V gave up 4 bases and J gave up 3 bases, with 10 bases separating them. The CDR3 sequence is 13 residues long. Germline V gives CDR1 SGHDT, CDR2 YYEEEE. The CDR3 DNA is TGTGCCAGCAGCCGTACGGGAGAAGAGACCCAGTACTTC. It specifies CASSRTGEETQYF.

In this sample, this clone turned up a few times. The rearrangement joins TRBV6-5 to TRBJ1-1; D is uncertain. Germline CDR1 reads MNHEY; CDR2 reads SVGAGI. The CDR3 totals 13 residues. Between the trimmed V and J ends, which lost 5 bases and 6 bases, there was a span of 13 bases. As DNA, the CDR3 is TGTGCCAGCAGTCCCTGGAGAGGAGCTGAAGCTTTCTTT. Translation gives CASSPWRGAEAFF.

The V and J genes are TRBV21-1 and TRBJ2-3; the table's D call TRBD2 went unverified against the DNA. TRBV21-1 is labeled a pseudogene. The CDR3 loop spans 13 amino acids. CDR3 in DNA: TGTGCCAGCAGCAAACGTTTCGCAGATACGCAGTATTTT. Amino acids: CASSKRFADTQYF.

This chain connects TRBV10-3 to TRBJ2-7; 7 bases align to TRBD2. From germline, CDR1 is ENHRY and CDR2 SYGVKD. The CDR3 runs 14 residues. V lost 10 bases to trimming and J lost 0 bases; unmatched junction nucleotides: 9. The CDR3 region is CATSGVAGSYEQYF. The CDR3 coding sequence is TGTGCCACCAGCGGAGTAGCGGGCTCCTACGAGCAGTACTTC.

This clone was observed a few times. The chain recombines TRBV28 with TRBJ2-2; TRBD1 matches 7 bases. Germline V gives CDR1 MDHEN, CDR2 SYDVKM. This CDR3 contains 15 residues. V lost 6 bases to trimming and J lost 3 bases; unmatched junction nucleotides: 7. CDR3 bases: TGTGCCAGCAGCTACGGACAGGTGGACACCGGGGAGCTGTTTTTT. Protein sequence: CASSYGQVDTGELFF.

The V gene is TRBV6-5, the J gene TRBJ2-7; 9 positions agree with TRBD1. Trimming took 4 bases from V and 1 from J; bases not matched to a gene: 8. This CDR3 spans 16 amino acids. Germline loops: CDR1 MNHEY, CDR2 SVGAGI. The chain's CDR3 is CASSLDRGKVSYEQYF. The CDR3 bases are TGTGCCAGCAGTTTGGACAGGGGCAAAGTTTCCTACGAGCAGTACTTC.

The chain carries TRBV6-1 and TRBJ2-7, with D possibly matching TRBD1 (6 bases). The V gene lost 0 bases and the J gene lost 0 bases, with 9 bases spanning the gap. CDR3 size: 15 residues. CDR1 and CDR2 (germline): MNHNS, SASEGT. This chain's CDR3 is CASSEAPGDSYEQYF. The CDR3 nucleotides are TGTGCCAGCAGTGAAGCGCCAGGGGACTCCTACGAGCAGTACTTC.

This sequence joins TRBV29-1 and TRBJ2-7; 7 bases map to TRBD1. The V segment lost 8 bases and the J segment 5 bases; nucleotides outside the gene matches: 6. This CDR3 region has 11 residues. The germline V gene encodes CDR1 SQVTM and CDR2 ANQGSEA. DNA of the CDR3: TGCAGCCCCGAGGGACAGCACGAGCAGTACTTC. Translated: CSPEGQHEQYF.

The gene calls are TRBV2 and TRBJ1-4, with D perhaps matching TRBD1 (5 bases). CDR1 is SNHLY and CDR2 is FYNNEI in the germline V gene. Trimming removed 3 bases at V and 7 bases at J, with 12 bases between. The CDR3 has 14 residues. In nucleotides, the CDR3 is TGTGCCAGCAGTGAGGAAGGGAGGGGTGAAAAACTGTTTTTT. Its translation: CASSEEGRGEKLFF.

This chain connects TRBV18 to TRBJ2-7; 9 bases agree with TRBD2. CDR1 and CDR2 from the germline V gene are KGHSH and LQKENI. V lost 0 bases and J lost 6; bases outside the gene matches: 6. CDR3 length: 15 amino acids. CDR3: CASSPPRTSVGEQYF. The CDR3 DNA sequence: TGTGCCAGCTCACCACCGAGGACTAGCGTTGGCGAGCAGTACTTC. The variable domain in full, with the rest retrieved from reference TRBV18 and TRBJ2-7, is NAGVMQNPRHLVRRRGQEARLRCSPMKGHSHVYWYRQLPEEGLKFMVYLQKENIIDESGMPKERFSAEFPKEGPSILRIQQVVRGDSAAYFCASSPPRTSVGEQYFGPGTRLTVT.

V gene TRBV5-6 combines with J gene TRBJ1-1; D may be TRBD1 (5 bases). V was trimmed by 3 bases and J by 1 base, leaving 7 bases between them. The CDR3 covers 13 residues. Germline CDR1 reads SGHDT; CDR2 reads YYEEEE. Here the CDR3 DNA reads TGTGCCAGCAGCTCCACAGGGAACACTGAAGCTTTCTTT. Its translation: CASSSTGNTEAFF.

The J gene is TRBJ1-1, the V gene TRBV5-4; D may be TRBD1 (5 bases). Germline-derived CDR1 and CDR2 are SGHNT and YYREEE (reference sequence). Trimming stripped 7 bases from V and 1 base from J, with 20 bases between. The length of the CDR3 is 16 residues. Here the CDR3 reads CASLKGQGGSNTEAFF. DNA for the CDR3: TGTGCCAGCTTGAAGGGGCAGGGAGGTTCGAACACTGAAGCTTTCTTT.